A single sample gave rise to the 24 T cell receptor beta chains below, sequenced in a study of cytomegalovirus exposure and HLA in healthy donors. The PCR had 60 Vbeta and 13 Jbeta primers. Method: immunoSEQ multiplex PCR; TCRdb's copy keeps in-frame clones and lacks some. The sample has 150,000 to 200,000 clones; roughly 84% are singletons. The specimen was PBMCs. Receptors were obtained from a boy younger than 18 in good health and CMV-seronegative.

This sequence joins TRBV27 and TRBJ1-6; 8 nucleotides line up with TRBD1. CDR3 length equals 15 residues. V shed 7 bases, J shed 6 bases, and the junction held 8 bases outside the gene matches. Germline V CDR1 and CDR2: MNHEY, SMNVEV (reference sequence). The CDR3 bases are TGTGCCAGCACCTCCGGGACAGGTGGTAATTCACCCCTCCACTTT. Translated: CASTSGTGGNSPLHF.

DNA for the CDR3: TGTGCCAGCAGCCGGGGCTTCGGCGGGACCTACGAGCAGTACTTC. It codes for CASSRGFGGTYEQYF. The genes are TRBV11-2 and TRBJ2-7, with D possibly matching TRBD2 (6 bases). Germline values: CDR1 SGHAT, CDR2 FQNNGV. CDR3 size: 15 residues. Trimming removed 5 bases at V and 2 bases at J, with 16 bases between.

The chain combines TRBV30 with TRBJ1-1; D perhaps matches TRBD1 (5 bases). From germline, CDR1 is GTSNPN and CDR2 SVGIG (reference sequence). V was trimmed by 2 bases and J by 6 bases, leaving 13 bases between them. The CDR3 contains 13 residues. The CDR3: CAWSSITGAEAFF. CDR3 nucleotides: TGTGCCTGGAGTAGCATTACGGGGGCTGAAGCTTTCTTT.

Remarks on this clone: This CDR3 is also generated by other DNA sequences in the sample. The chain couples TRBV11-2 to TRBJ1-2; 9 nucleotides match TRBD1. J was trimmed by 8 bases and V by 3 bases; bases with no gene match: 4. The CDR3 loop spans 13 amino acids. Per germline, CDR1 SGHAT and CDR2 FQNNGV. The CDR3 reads CASSLGTGYGYTF. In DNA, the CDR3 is TGTGCCAGCAGCTTGGGGACAGGGTACGGCTACACCTTC.

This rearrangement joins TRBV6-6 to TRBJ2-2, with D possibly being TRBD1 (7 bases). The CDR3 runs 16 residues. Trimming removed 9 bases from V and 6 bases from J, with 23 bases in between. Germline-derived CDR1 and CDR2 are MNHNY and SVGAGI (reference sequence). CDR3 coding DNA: TGTGCCAGGCAACCATCGACAGGGACTTTGCCCGGGGAGCTGTTTTTT. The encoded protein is CARQPSTGTLPGELFF.

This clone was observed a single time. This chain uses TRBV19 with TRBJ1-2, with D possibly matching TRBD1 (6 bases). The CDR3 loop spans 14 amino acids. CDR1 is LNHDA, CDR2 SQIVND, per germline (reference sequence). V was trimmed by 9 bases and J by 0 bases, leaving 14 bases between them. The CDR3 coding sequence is TGTGCCAGCAACTCAAACAGGGCTAACTATGGCTACACCTTC. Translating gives CASNSNRANYGYTF.

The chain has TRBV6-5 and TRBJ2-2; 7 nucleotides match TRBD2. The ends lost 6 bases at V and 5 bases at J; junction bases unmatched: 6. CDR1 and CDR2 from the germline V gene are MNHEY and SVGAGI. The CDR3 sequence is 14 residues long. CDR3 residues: CASRWGGETGELFF. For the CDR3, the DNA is TGTGCCAGCAGATGGGGAGGGGAGACCGGGGAGCTGTTTTTT.

The CDR3 region has the DNA TGTGCCAGCAGTTCTTTCGGGACAGGGGGCGTATACGAGCAGTACTTC. Translation gives CASSSFGTGGVYEQYF. The chain combines TRBV6-5 with TRBJ2-7, with 12 bases that match TRBD1. Germline V gene sequence: CDR1 MNHEY, CDR2 SVGAGI. V lost 4 bases and J lost 4; bases outside the gene matches: 8. The CDR3 contains 16 residues.

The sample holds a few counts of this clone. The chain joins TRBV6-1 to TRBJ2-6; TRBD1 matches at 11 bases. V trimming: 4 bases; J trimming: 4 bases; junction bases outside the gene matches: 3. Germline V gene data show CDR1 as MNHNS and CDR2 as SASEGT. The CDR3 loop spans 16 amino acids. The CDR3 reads CASSGTGGVGANVLTF. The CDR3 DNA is TGTGCCAGCAGTGGGACAGGGGGCGTGGGGGCCAACGTCCTGACTTTC.

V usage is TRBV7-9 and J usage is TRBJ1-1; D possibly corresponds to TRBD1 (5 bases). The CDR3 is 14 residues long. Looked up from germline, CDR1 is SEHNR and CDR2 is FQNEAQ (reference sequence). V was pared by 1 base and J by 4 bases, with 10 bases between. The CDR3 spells CASSLDTGGTEAFF. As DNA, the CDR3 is TGTGCCAGCAGCTTAGACACAGGCGGCACTGAAGCTTTCTTT. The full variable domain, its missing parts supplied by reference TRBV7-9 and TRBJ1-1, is DTGVSQNPRHKITKRGQNVTFRCDPISEHNRLYWYRQTLGQGPEFLTYFQNEAQLEKSRLLSDRFSAERPKGSFSTLEIQRTEQGDSAMYLCASSLDTGGTEAFFGQGTRLTVV.

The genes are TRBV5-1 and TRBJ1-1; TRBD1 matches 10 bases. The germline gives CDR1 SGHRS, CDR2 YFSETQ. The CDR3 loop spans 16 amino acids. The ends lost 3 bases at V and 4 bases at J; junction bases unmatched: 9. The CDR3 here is CASSSNLDRGGTEAFF. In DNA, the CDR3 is TGCGCCAGCAGCTCGAACTTGGACAGGGGGGGCACTGAAGCTTTCTTT.

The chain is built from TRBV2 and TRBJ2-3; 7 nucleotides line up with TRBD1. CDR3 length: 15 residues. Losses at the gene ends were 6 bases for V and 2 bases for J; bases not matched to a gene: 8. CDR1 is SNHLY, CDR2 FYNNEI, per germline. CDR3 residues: CASSRQGYDTDTQYF. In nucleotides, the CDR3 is TGTGCCAGCAGCAGACAGGGTTATGACACAGATACGCAGTATTTT.

The CDR3 spells CASSPGGWDEQYF. The CDR3 DNA is TGTGCCAGCAGTCCCGGGGGTTGGGACGAGCAGTACTTC. V and J are TRBV27 and TRBJ2-7, with TRBD2 as a possible D gene (6 bases). The germline V and J ends were trimmed by 5 bases and 5 bases, with 13 bases remaining between them. Germline lookup yields CDR1 MNHEY and CDR2 SMNVEV (reference sequence). The length of the CDR3 is 13 residues.

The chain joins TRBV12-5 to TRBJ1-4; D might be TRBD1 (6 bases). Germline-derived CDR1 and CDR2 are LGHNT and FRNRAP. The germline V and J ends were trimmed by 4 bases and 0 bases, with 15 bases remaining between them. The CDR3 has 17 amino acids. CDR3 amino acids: CASGSMISGATNEKLFF. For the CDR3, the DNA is TGTGCTAGTGGTTCCATGATCTCAGGGGCAACTAATGAAAAACTGTTTTTT.

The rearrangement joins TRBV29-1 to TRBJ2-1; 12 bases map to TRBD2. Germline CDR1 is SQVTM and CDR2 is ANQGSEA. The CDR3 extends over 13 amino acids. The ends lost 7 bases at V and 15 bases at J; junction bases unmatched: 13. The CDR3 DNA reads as TGCAGCGCAGCACCTAGCGGGGGGGCCTACCGGTTCTTC. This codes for CSAAPSGGAYRFF.

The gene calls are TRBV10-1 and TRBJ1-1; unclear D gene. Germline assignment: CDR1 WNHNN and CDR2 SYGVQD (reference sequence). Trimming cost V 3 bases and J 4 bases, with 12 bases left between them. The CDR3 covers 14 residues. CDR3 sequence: CASSEFGEVTEAFF. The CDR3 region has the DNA TGCGCCAGCAGTGAATTCGGGGAGGTCACTGAAGCTTTCTTT.

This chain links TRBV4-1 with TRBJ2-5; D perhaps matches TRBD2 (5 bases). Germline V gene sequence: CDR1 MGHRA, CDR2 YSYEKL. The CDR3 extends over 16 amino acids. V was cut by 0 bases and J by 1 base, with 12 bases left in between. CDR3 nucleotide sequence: TGCGCCAGCAGCCAAGATACTAGAGGGAGCCAAGAGACCCAGTACTTC. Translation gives CASSQDTRGSQETQYF.

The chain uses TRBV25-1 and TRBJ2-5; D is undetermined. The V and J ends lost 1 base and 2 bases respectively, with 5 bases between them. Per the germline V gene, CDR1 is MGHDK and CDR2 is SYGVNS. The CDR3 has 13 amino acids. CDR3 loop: CASSESTQETQYF. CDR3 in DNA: TGTGCCAGCAGTGAATCTACTCAAGAGACCCAGTACTTC. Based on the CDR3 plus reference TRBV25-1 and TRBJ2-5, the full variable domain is EADIYQTPRYLVIGTGKKITLECSQTMGHDKMYWYQQDPGMELHLIHYSYGVNSTEKGDLSSESTVSRIRTEHFPLTLESARPSHTSQYLCASSESTQETQYFGPGTRLLVL.

CDR3 nucleotides: TGTGCCAGCAGTCCGGGACTCGATGAGCAGTTCTTC. Translating gives CASSPGLDEQFF. The genes are TRBV25-1 and TRBJ2-1, with D perhaps matching TRBD2 (6 bases). CDR1 MGHDK and CDR2 SYGVNS come from the germline V gene. Trimming removed 5 bases at V and 8 bases at J, with 10 bases between. This CDR3 spans 12 amino acids.

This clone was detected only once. The CDR3 sequence: CASRRQVHSYEQYF. The CDR3 DNA reads TGTGCCAGCAGGCGACAGGTACACTCCTACGAGCAGTACTTC. The chain is built from TRBV6-5 and TRBJ2-7, with a possible D match to TRBD1 (6 bases). Germline-derived CDR1 and CDR2 are MNHEY and SVGAGI. The CDR3 loop spans 14 amino acids. The V gene lost 6 bases and the J gene lost 0 bases, with 12 bases spanning the gap.

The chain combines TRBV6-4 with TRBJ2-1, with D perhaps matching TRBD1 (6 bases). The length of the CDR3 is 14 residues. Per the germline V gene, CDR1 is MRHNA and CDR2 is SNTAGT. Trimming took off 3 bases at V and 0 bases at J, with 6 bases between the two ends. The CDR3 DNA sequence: TGTGCCAGCAGTGAGGACAGCTCCTACAATGAGCAGTTCTTC. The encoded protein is CASSEDSSYNEQFF.

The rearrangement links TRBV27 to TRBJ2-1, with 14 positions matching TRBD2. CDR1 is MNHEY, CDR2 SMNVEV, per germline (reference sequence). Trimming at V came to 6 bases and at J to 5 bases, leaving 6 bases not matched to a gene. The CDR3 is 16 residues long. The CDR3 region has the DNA TGTGCCAGCAGATCGACTAGCGGGAGGGTCAACAATGAGCAGTTCTTC. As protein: CASRSTSGRVNNEQFF.

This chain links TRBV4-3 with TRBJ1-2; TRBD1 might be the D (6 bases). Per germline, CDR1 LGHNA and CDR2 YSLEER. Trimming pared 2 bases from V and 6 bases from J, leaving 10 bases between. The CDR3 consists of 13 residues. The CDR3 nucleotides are TGCGCCAGCAGCCAATTTGGACAGAATGGCTACACCTTC. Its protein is CASSQFGQNGYTF.

The CDR3 loop reads CASNERGLGYEQYF. CDR3 nucleotide sequence: TGTGCCAGCAACGAGAGGGGGCTTGGTTACGAGCAGTACTTC. The V and J genes are TRBV9 and TRBJ2-7; 7 positions agree with TRBD1. Germline CDR1 SGDLS, CDR2 YYNGEE. The CDR3 sequence is 14 residues long. J gave up 4 bases and V 6 bases, and 10 bases lay outside the gene matches.